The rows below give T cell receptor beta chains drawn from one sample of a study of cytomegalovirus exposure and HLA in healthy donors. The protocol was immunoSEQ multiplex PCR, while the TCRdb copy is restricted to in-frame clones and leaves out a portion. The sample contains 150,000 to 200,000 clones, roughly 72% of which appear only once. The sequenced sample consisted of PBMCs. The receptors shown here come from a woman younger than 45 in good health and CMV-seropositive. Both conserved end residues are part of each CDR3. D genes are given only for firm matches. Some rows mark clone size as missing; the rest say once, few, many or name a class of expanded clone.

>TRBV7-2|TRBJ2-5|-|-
TGTGCCAGCAGCTTAGGAGGGGGGGCGGAGACCCAGTACTTC
CASSLGGGAETQYF
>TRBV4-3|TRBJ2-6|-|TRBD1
TGCGCCAGCAGCCCGAGGGCAGGGGGCTTTGGGGCCAACGTCCTGACTTTC
CASSPRAGGFGANVLTF
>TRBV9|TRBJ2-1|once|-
TGTGCCAGCAGCGCCGGGGGGCGGAACTTTTACAATGAGCAGTTCTTC
CASSAGGRNFYNEQFF
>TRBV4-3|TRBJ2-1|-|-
TGCGCCAGCAGCCAAGATTTGGTAGCGCCGAACAATGAGCAGTTCTTC
CASSQDLVAPNNEQFF
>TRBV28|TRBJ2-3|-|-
TGTGCGGGGGGGCGGGGCACAGATACGCAGTATTTT
CAGGRGTDTQYF
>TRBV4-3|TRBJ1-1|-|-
TGCGCCAGCAGCCAAGATCACGGGTTTCGCACTGAAGCTTTCTTT
CASSQDHGFRTEAFF
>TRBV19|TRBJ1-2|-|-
TGTGCCAGTAGTATGATAGAAGCTGGGGGCTGGGGCTACACCTTC
CASSMIEAGGWGYTF
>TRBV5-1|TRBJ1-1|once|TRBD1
TGCGCCAGCACCACACAGGGGCTGGCTACTGAAGCTTTCTTT
CASTTQGLATEAFF
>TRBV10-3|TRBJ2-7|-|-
TGTGCCATCAGTGAGTCGGGGCATTACGAGCAGTACTTC
CAISESGHYEQYF
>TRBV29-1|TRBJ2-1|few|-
TGCAGCGTTTCCGTTTCTGAGCAGTTCTTC
CSVSVSEQFF
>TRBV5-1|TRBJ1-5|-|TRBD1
TGCGCCAGCAGCTTGGGGACAGGGGGCAATCAGCCCCAGCATTTT
CASSLGTGGNQPQHF
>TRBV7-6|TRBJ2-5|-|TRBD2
TGTGCCAGCAGCTTAGGCCCACTAGCGGGGATACAAGAGACCCAGTACTTC
CASSLGPLAGIQETQYF
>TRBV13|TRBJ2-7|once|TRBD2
TGTGCCAGCTCTAGCGGGGCCCCCTACGAGCAGTACTTC
CASSSGAPYEQYF
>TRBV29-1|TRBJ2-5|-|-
TGCAGCGCCTCTACGGGGGATGAGACCCAGTACTTC
CSASTGDETQYF
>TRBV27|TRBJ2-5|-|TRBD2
TGTGCCAGCAGTTCAGGGACTAGCGGAGAGACCCAGTACTTC
CASSSGTSGETQYF
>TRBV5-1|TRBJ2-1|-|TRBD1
TGCGCCAGCAGCGTCACCGACAGGGTGGGAAATGAGCAGTTCTTC
CASSVTDRVGNEQFF
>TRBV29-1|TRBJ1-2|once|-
TGCAGCGTTGAAGATACGGCAGCCAGGGGTTCTTATGGCTACACCTTC
CSVEDTAARGSYGYTF
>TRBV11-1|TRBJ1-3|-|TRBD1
TGTGCCAGCGGTAATGGGCGACAGGGGGAGATCGCTGGAAACACCATATATTTT
CASGNGRQGEIAGNTIYF
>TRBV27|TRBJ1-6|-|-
TGTGCCAGCAGCCTTTCCGGGGGAGGGAGGTCCTATAATTCACCCCTCCACTTT
CASSLSGGGRSYNSPLHF
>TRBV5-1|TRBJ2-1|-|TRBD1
TGCGCCAGCAGCTTGGTGACAGGGCCCCTACACAATGAGCAGTTCTTC
CASSLVTGPLHNEQFF
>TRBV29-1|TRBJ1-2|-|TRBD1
TGCAGCGGCAGGGGGCCAAACTATGGCTACACCTTC
CSGRGPNYGYTF
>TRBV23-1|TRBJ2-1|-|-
TGCGCCAGCAGTCAAACCCGGGCCACAGGTAATGAGCAGTTCTTC
CASSQTRATGNEQFF
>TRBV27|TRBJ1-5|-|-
TGTGCCAGCAGTTCGGAGGGTCCCCATAGCAATCAGCCCCAGCATTTT
CASSSEGPHSNQPQHF